These 9 T cell receptor beta chains share one sample of origin, sequenced in a study of prognosis after radiotherapy for stage I lung cancer. CDR3 of TCR beta was amplified from genomic DNA via a two-round multiplex PCR. First-round PCR used primers specific to each TRBV and TRBJ gene. TCRdb reprocessed the multiplex PCR reads with MiXCR, giving one entry per CDR3 protein. The sample lists fewer than 25,000 distinct CDR3 sequences; under 40% were seen once. The sample in question was PBMCs, obtained before or after stereotactic body radiation therapy (not recorded which). The source of these receptors is a donor over 45 with non-small cell lung cancer.

This clonotype was picked up many times. The chain carries TRBV7-3 and TRBJ2-5; D unclear. Trimming shortened V by 1 base and J by 1 base, and 7 bases separated the two germline ends. The V gene's germline CDR1 is SGHTA and CDR2 FQGTGA. CDR3 length equals 14 residues. The CDR3 loop is CASSLSNAQETQYF. The CDR3 DNA is TGTGCCAGCAGCTTAAGCAACGCCCAAGAGACCCAGTACTTC. The variable domain in full, with the rest retrieved from reference TRBV7-3 and TRBJ2-5, is GAGVSQTPSNKVTEKGKYVELRCDPISGHTALYWYRQSLGQGPEFLIYFQGTGAADDSGLPNDRFFAVRPEGSVSTLKIQRTERGDSAVYLCASSLSNAQETQYFGPGTRLLVL.

This chain connects TRBV6-1 to TRBJ1-2; D is uncertain. The CDR3 totals 14 residues. In germline, CDR1 is MNHNS, CDR2 SASEGT. V was pared by 7 bases and J by 0 bases, with 12 bases between. CDR3 amino acids: CASTPRTSNYGYTF. CDR3 DNA: TGTGCCAGCACTCCAAGAACCTCTAACTATGGCTACACCTTC.

The V and J genes are TRBV6-1 and TRBJ1-5; no clear D gene. The CDR3 runs 15 residues. CDR1 and CDR2 from the germline V gene are MNHNS and SASEGT. V was trimmed by 6 bases and J by 7 bases, leaving 19 bases between them. For the CDR3, the DNA is TGTGCCAGCAGCCGGATCCGGGGAGCGGGGCAGCCCCAGCATTTT. Amino acid sequence: CASSRIRGAGQPQHF.

In this sample, this clonotype turned up many times. This chain uses TRBV19 with TRBJ1-1, with D unclear. This CDR3 is built from 13 residues. V was trimmed by 7 bases and J by 4 bases, leaving 13 bases between them. In germline, CDR1 is LNHDA, CDR2 SQIVND (reference sequence). For the CDR3, the DNA is TGTGCCAGTATGGCCAGGCTCGGCACTGAAGCTTTCTTT. Its translation: CASMARLGTEAFF.

Of note for this clonotype: In this CDR3 the conserved last residue, phenylalanine or tryptophan, is missing, so a read error is likely. The chain carries TRBV29-1 and TRBJ2-7; the D call may be TRBD1 or TRBD2 (5 bases each). The CDR3 covers 11 residues. CDR1 and CDR2 from the germline V gene are SQVTM and ANQGSEA. The ends were cut back, 7 bases at V and 3 bases at J, with 10 bases in the middle. The CDR3 DNA sequence: TGCAGCGCCTGTGGGGGCTACGAGCAGTACCTC. It codes for CSACGGYEQYL.

J is TRBJ2-5 and V is TRBV4-1; TRBD2 matches at 13 bases. The length of the CDR3 is 17 residues. CDR1 is MGHRA, CDR2 YSYEKL, per germline. V shed 4 bases and J 4 bases; nucleotides not matched to a gene: 9. The CDR3 loop is CASSRTSLAGGPETQYF. Here the CDR3 DNA reads TGCGCCAGCAGCCGCACGTCACTAGCGGGAGGGCCAGAGACCCAGTACTTC.

Points on this clonotype: A much larger clone lies one base from this, so it may be a read error. CDR3 nucleotides: TGTGCCAGCAGTTACTCTCGCGGCTGCGAGCAGTACTTC. Translating gives CASSYSRGCEQYF. The chain joins TRBV6-2 or TRBV6-3 to TRBJ2-7; D gene ambiguous. Trimming took 0 bases from V and 6 from J, leaving 9 bases between them. This CDR3 contains 13 residues. Germline CDR1 is MNHEY and CDR2 is SVGEGT.

This clonotype came up many times. This sequence joins TRBV12-3 or TRBV12-4 and TRBJ1-1; a weak D match, TRBD1 (5 bases). V lost 6 bases and J 1 base, leaving 9 bases between the germline ends. The CDR3 covers 13 residues. CDR3 residues: CASSRTGNTEAFF. Here the CDR3 DNA reads TGTGCCAGCAGCCGTACAGGGAACACTGAAGCTTTCTTT.

This chain uses TRBV12-3 or TRBV12-4 with TRBJ1-1; D remains unclear. This CDR3 comprises 13 residues. V lost 10 bases, J lost 0 bases, and 12 bases lay in between. Here the CDR3 DNA reads TGTGCCATCATCTACACCATGAACACTGAAGCTTTCTTT. Translation gives CAIIYTMNTEAFF.